Listed below are T cell receptor beta chains from one sample, sequenced in a study of cytomegalovirus exposure and HLA in healthy donors. Assay used: immunoSEQ multiplex PCR; TCRdb lists only in-frame clones, some missing. The table lists roughly 120,000 clones, about 79% of them singletons. The specimen sequenced was PBMCs. Receptor source: a man between 18 and 35 years old in good health and CMV-seronegative. Both conserved end residues are part of each CDR3. A D gene is named only where the DNA matches it firmly. Some rows mark clone size as missing; the rest say once, few, many or name a class of expanded clone.

D	V	J	size	DNA	CDR3
NA	TRBV21-1	TRBJ1-3	NA	TGTGCCAGCAGCAAATGGGGTACAGGGCGGTATCAAAACACCATATATTTT	CASSKWGTGRYQNTIYF
NA	TRBV7-3	TRBJ2-5	few	TGTGCCAGCAGCTCCCGAGGTAGCGGTATCCAAGAGACCCAGTACTTC	CASSSRGSGIQETQYF
NA	TRBV18	TRBJ2-7	NA	TGTGCCAGCTCACCCGACAGCTCCTACGAGCAGTACTTC	CASSPDSSYEQYF
TRBD2	TRBV28	TRBJ2-7	NA	TGTGCCAGCGTTGCGGGGGGAGGGCCCTACGAGCAGTACTTC	CASVAGGGPYEQYF
TRBD1	TRBV19	TRBJ1-2	NA	TGTGCCAGTAGGCTAGACAGGGCCTATGGCTACACCTTC	CASRLDRAYGYTF
TRBD1	TRBV5-4	TRBJ2-2	NA	TGTGCCAGCAGCTCACAGGGGGCGATCGCCGGGGAGCTGTTTTTT	CASSSQGAIAGELFF
NA	TRBV7-8	TRBJ1-5	NA	TGTGCCAGCAGCCGTTTACCCGGAGATAGCAATCAGCCCCAGCATTTT	CASSRLPGDSNQPQHF
NA	TRBV11-1	TRBJ2-4	NA	TGTGCCAGCAGCTTAAGGGGGAAAAACATTCAGTACTTC	CASSLRGKNIQYF
TRBD2	TRBV11-2	TRBJ2-3	NA	TGTGCCAGCAGTTCTCAAGGAAGAGCGGGAGTGAGCACAGATACGCAGTATTTT	CASSSQGRAGVSTDTQYF
NA	TRBV15	TRBJ1-1	NA	TGTGCCACCAGCACCCCTCCCACTGAAGCTTTCTTT	CATSTPPTEAFF
NA	TRBV18	TRBJ1-1	NA	TGTGCCAGCTCACCATCGGGGTGGGTGAACACTGAAGCTTTCTTT	CASSPSGWVNTEAFF
TRBD1	TRBV11-2	TRBJ2-7	NA	TGTGCCAGCAGCTTATGGACAGGGGCCTGCGAGCAGTACTTC	CASSLWTGACEQYF
NA	TRBV30	TRBJ1-1	NA	TGTGCCTGGTCTCGACAAAACACTGAAGCTTTCTTT	CAWSRQNTEAFF
TRBD2	TRBV11-2	TRBJ2-2	NA	TGTGCCAGCAGCTCGCTAGCGGGGCTAAACACCGGGGAGCTGTTTTTT	CASSSLAGLNTGELFF
TRBD2	TRBV7-9	TRBJ2-7	NA	TGTGCCAGCAGCCCCCGACTAGCGGCCTACGAGCAGTACTTC	CASSPRLAAYEQYF
TRBD1	TRBV19	TRBJ1-1	NA	TGTGCCAGTAAAGGGGGCCTCCAGGGGGAGGACACTGAAGCTTTCTTT	CASKGGLQGEDTEAFF
NA	TRBV5-4	TRBJ1-2	NA	TGTGCCAGCAGCTTCAAAAAGTTACCGGGAAAAGCTAACTATGGCTACACCTTC	CASSFKKLPGKANYGYTF
TRBD2	TRBV19	TRBJ2-4	NA	TGTGCCAGTAGTCTCCTCTCAGCGGGAGTGGCCAAAAACATTCAGTACTTC	CASSLLSAGVAKNIQYF
NA	TRBV18	TRBJ2-7	NA	TGTGCCAGCTCACCACCGTCTTCCTACGAGCAGTACTTC	CASSPPSSYEQYF
NA	TRBV28	TRBJ2-1	NA	TGTGCCAGCAGCCTTCAGACAGTCTCCTACAATGAGCAGTTCTTC	CASSLQTVSYNEQFF
TRBD1	TRBV11-2	TRBJ2-7	once	TGTACCAGCAGCTTAGCAGGGACAGCTCCCTACGAGCAGTACTTC	CTSSLAGTAPYEQYF
NA	TRBV11-2	TRBJ1-4	NA	TGTGCCAGCAGCTTAACAGAATCTAATGAAAAACTGTTTTTT	CASSLTESNEKLFF
TRBD2	TRBV6-4	TRBJ2-1	NA	TGTGCCAGCAGTGACTCTCGGGTAGCGGGCTCCTACAATGAGCAGTTCTTC	CASSDSRVAGSYNEQFF
NA	TRBV5-1	TRBJ2-5	NA	TGCGCCAGCAGCTTGTGGGCCAAAGAGACCCAGTACTTC	CASSLWAKETQYF
NA	TRBV5-1	TRBJ2-3	few	TGCGCCAGCATGACGGGAGTTACTACAGATACGCAGTATTTT	CASMTGVTTDTQYF
NA	TRBV6-5	TRBJ1-2	NA	TGTGCCAGCAGTTACGGGACATCAGGACGTGGCTACACCTTC	CASSYGTSGRGYTF
TRBD2	TRBV2	TRBJ2-5	NA	TGTGCCAGCGAAAGAGGACTAGCGAGGGAGACCCAGTACTTC	CASERGLARETQYF
NA	TRBV13	TRBJ2-2	few	TGTGCCAGCAGGCCCCCACAGGGTGGGGGCACCGGGGAGCTGTTTTTT	CASRPPQGGGTGELFF
TRBD2	TRBV18	TRBJ2-7	NA	TGTGCCAGCTCACCACAGGGCGGCGGGAGTTCCTACGGGCAGTACTTC	CASSPQGGGSSYGQYF
TRBD2	TRBV11-1	TRBJ2-1	NA	TGTGCCAGCAGCATTAGGACTAGCGGGCACTCCTACAATGAGCAGTTCTTC	CASSIRTSGHSYNEQFF
TRBD1	TRBV7-9	TRBJ1-5	NA	TGTGCCAGCAGCTTAGAAGGGACAGGGCTCAATCAGCCCCAGCATTTT	CASSLEGTGLNQPQHF
TRBD1	TRBV18	TRBJ2-4	NA	TGTGCCAGCTCACCTGGGGACAGTTCCAAAAACATTCAGTACTTC	CASSPGDSSKNIQYF
NA	TRBV28	TRBJ2-1	NA	TGTGCCAGCAGTCATTACAATGAGCAGTTCTTC	CASSHYNEQFF
TRBD1	TRBV11-2	TRBJ1-4	NA	TGTGCCAGCAGCTCCACTTCCCCATTCGTCCACAGGGGTGAAAAACTGTTTTTT	CASSSTSPFVHRGEKLFF
TRBD2	TRBV5-1	TRBJ2-7	NA	TGCGCCAGCAGCGCGGGACTAGTAAGTCACGAGCAGTACTTC	CASSAGLVSHEQYF
TRBD1	TRBV11-2	TRBJ1-1	NA	TGTGCCAGCAGCGAATATCGGGATCCCATCCAGGGGGCTGTGGTGAAAGCTTTCTTT	CASSEYRDPIQGAVVKAFF
TRBD2	TRBV4-3	TRBJ2-5	NA	TGCGCCAGCAGCCAGAGCCCCCCTAGCGGTCAAGAGACCCAGTACTTC	CASSQSPPSGQETQYF
NA	TRBV1	TRBJ1-1	NA	TGCACCAGCAGCCCTCTTCGGGGGATTCCTGGAGGAGCTGAAGCTTTCTTT	CTSSPLRGIPGGAEAFF
TRBD2	TRBV27	TRBJ2-1	few	TGTGCCAGCAGTAGACAGAGCGGGGGGCGGCGTAATGAGCAGTTCTTC	CASSRQSGGRRNEQFF
NA	TRBV28	TRBJ2-7	NA	TGTGCCAGCATTTGGGGGCGGTTGGGGGCCGAGCAGTACTTC	CASIWGRLGAEQYF
TRBD2	TRBV7-8	TRBJ2-1	NA	TGTGCCAGCAGCCCCGGGACTAGCGGAGCTTACAATGAGCAGTTCTTC	CASSPGTSGAYNEQFF
NA	TRBV28	TRBJ1-5	NA	TGTGCCAGCAGTTGGACAGTCAATCAGCCCCAGCATTTT	CASSWTVNQPQHF
TRBD2	TRBV7-2	TRBJ2-7	NA	TGTGCCAGCAGCAAGCCGGGACTAGCGGGAGGGTACGAGCAGTACTTC	CASSKPGLAGGYEQYF
NA	TRBV6-5	TRBJ1-4	NA	TGTGCCAGCAGAACAACAGGGAGGGGAGAAAAACTGTTTTTT	CASRTTGRGEKLFF
NA	TRBV21-1	TRBJ1-1	NA	TGTGCCAGCAGCGAATGGGACAGGGGGGACACTGAAGCTTTCTTT	CASSEWDRGDTEAFF
NA	TRBV23-1	TRBJ2-5	NA	TGCGCCAGCACCCAGACTCAAGAGACCCAGTACTTC	CASTQTQETQYF
TRBD2	TRBV6-1	TRBJ2-3	NA	TGTGCCAGCAAGGGCCTGCGGGAGATTACAGATACGCAGTATTTT	CASKGLREITDTQYF
NA	TRBV21-1	TRBJ2-4	few	TGTGCCAGCAGCTCAACTGGGGGCCCGGACATTCAGTACTTC	CASSSTGGPDIQYF
TRBD2	TRBV4-2	TRBJ2-3	NA	TGTGCCAGCAGCCGAGCCCTAGCGGGGACCACAGATACGCAGTATTTT	CASSRALAGTTDTQYF
NA	TRBV19	TRBJ1-1	once	TGTGCCAGTAGTATGAGAGCTTTCTTT	CASSMRAFF
NA	TRBV2	TRBJ1-5	NA	TGTGCCAGCAGACTGGTCATTAGCAATCAGCCCCAGCATTTT	CASRLVISNQPQHF
NA	TRBV5-4	TRBJ2-3	NA	TGTGCCAGCAGCTTGGGGAGAGATACGCAGTATTTT	CASSLGRDTQYF
NA	TRBV28	TRBJ1-2	NA	TGTGCCAGCAGTAGTACGCGATCGAACTATGGCTACACCTTC	CASSSTRSNYGYTF
TRBD1	TRBV27	TRBJ1-5	few	TGTGCCAGCAGTTTTGGACAGGGGACAAATCAGCCCCAGCATTTT	CASSFGQGTNQPQHF